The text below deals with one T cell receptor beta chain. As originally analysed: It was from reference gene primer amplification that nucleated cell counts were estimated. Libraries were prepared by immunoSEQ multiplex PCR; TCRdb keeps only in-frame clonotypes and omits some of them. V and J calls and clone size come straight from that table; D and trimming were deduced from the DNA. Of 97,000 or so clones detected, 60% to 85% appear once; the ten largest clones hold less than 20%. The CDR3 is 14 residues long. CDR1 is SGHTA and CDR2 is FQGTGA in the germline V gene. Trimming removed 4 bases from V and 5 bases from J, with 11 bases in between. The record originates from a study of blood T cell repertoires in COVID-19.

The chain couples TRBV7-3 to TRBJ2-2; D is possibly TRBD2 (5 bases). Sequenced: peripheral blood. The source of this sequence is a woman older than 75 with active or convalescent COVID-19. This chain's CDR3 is CASSSPAGTGELFF. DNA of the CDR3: TGTGCCAGCAGCTCCCCCGCGGGTACCGGGGAGCTGTTTTTT.